This entry lists 24 T cell receptor beta chains sequenced from one sample in a study of early T cells in non-severe SARS-CoV-2 infection. TCRdb reprocessed the 5' RACE reads with MiXCR, giving one entry per CDR3 protein. The table records some 16,000 distinct CDR3 sequences, approximately 5.4% of them present only once. Sequencing was carried out using whole blood. The receptors here all came from an adult who was a healthcare worker with PCR-confirmed SARS-CoV-2 infection or an uninfected control (not recorded which).

By its share, this clonotype is medium-sized. The chain carries TRBV7-8 and TRBJ2-1; D possibly matches TRBD1 or TRBD2 (5 bases each). The CDR3 runs 12 residues. Trimming shortened V by 5 bases and J by 8 bases, and 10 bases separated the two germline ends. CDR1 is SGHVS, CDR2 FQNEAQ, per germline. CDR3 protein: CASSPGRDEQFF. DNA for the CDR3: TGTGCCAGCAGCCCGGGACGAGATGAGCAGTTCTTC.

This clonotype appeared many times. The rearrangement joins TRBV7-8 to TRBJ2-5, with 15 nucleotides matching TRBD2. After removal of 3 bases from V and 2 bases from J, the junction contained 10 bases not matched to a gene. The CDR3 consists of 19 residues. Germline CDR1 reads SGHVS; CDR2 reads FQNEAQ. This chain's CDR3 is CASSLIPGLAGGKQETQYF. The CDR3 nucleotides read TGTGCCAGCAGCTTGATTCCGGGACTAGCGGGAGGCAAACAAGAGACCCAGTACTTC.

This rearrangement joins TRBV5-1 to TRBJ1-1; D not resolved. Deletions cut 4 bases from V and 1 base from J, with 17 bases between. The germline V gene has CDR1 SGHRS and CDR2 YFSETQ. The CDR3 spans 16 residues. The DNA for the CDR3 is TGCGCCAGCAGCCCCAGTTCCCGTCCGCAGAACACTGAAGCTTTCTTT. Protein sequence: CASSPSSRPQNTEAFF.

Within the sample, this clonotype is medium-sized (0.01 to 0.1%). V usage is TRBV11-2 and J usage is TRBJ2-1; 10 bases match TRBD2. The V and J ends lost 11 bases and 4 bases, in that order; junction bases with no gene match: 8. The germline gives CDR1 SGHAT, CDR2 FQNNGV. CDR3 length equals 14 residues. The CDR3 bases are TGTGCCGGCGGGAGCGGGAGGGAGTACAATGAGCAGTTCTTC. It translates to CAGGSGREYNEQFF.

This clonotype has a count of ten or more. The genes are TRBV20-1 and TRBJ1-1; a weak D match, TRBD1 (5 bases). Germline-derived CDR1 and CDR2 are DFQATT and SNEGSKA (reference sequence). This CDR3 spans 15 amino acids. The germline V and J ends were trimmed by 0 bases and 0 bases, with 11 bases remaining between them. The CDR3 region is CSAREGTGMNTEAFF. The CDR3 DNA sequence: TGCAGTGCTAGAGAGGGGACGGGAATGAACACTGAAGCTTTCTTT.

This clonotype was picked up many times. The CDR3 DNA is TGTGCCAGCAGCAAAGGGTCGGGAGGGGAGACCCAGTACTTC. Protein product: CASSKGSGGETQYF. V and J are TRBV7-2 and TRBJ2-5; 8 bases are shared with TRBD2. V gave up 5 bases and J gave up 5 bases; unmatched junction bases: 7. The CDR3 has 14 residues. CDR1 and CDR2 from the germline V gene are SGHTA and FQGNSA. The full variable domain, in which reference TRBV7-2 and TRBJ2-5 provide the parts outside the CDR3, is GAGVSQSPSNKVTEKGKDVELRCDPISGHTALYWYRQSLGQGLEFLIYFQGNSAPDKSGLPSDRFSAERTGGSVSTLTIQRTQQEDSAVYLCASSKGSGGETQYFGPGTRLLVL.

This clonotype was observed many times. The rearrangement joins TRBV10-2 to TRBJ2-5; 7 positions match TRBD1. There are 15 residues in the CDR3. Germline V gives CDR1 WSHSY, CDR2 SAAADI. V lost 6 bases and J lost 1; bases outside the gene matches: 8. CDR3 amino acids: CASSHRQGFQETQYF. DNA for the CDR3: TGCGCCAGCAGCCACAGACAGGGCTTCCAAGAGACCCAGTACTTC.

This clonotype has ten or more counts. The V call is TRBV24-1, the J call TRBJ1-1, with 11 bases aligning to TRBD1. Germline loops: CDR1 KGHDR, CDR2 SFDVKD. V was clipped by 7 bases and J by 6 bases; unmatched bases: 6. This CDR3 comprises 14 residues. The CDR3 protein is CATRGQGAQAEAFF. CDR3 DNA: TGTGCCACCAGAGGACAGGGGGCGCAGGCTGAAGCTTTCTTT.

This clonotype was counted between two and nine times. The rearrangement uses TRBV9 and TRBJ2-1; 7 positions agree with TRBD2. The germline CDR1 and CDR2 sequences are SGDLS and YYNGEE. The CDR3 totals 17 residues. Trimming cost V 0 bases and J 0 bases; bases outside gene matches: 6. The CDR3 DNA is TGTGCCAGCAGCGTAGGTCGTCTAGCGGACTCCTACAATGAGCAGTTCTTC. It yields the protein CASSVGRLADSYNEQFF.

This clonotype was observed many times. The chain links TRBV5-1 to TRBJ2-2, with D unclear. V was shortened by 4 bases and J by 4 bases, with 14 bases between the two germline ends. Per the germline V gene, CDR1 is SGHRS and CDR2 is YFSETQ. The CDR3 is made up of 15 amino acids. The CDR3 spells CASSPTPMGTGELFF. CDR3 DNA: TGCGCCAGCAGCCCGACCCCCATGGGCACCGGGGAGCTGTTTTTT. The full variable domain, in which reference TRBV5-1 and TRBJ2-2 provide the parts outside the CDR3, is KAGVTQTPRYLIKTRGQQVTLSCSPISGHRSVSWYQQTPGQGLQFLFEYFSETQRNKGNFPGRFSGRQFSNSRSEMNVSTLELGDSALYLCASSPTPMGTGELFFGEGSRLTVL.

By share of the sample, this clonotype is medium-sized. CDR3 nucleotides: TGTGCCAGCGGAGGACAGGGGGCCTACAATGAGCAGTTCTTC. This gives the protein CASGGQGAYNEQFF. This chain connects TRBV6-5 to TRBJ2-1, with 10 bases that match TRBD1. The CDR3 has 14 residues. Germline trimming cut 8 bases from V and 2 bases from J; bases unmatched to any gene: 3. Germline V gene lookup returns CDR1 MNHEY and CDR2 SVGAGI.

This clonotype has just a few counts. The V gene is TRBV10-3, the J gene TRBJ2-1, with D unresolved. V was shortened by 1 base and J by 6 bases, with 7 bases between the two germline ends. The germline V gene has CDR1 ENHRY and CDR2 SYGVKD. The CDR3 consists of 13 residues. CDR3 sequence reads: CAISEYPSNEQFF. The CDR3 DNA reads as TGTGCCATCAGTGAGTACCCGAGCAATGAGCAGTTCTTC.

This chain links TRBV7-6 with TRBJ2-1; D possibly corresponds to TRBD2 (5 bases). Trimming cost V 1 base and J 5 bases, with 24 bases left between them. Germline values: CDR1 SGHVS, CDR2 FNYEAQ. CDR3 size: 19 residues. This CDR3 is CASSLVPTTGMAIDNEQFF. In DNA, the CDR3 is TGTGCCAGCAGCTTAGTACCAACTACCGGGATGGCAATTGACAATGAGCAGTTCTTC.

This clonotype was picked up one time. V and J are TRBV6-4 and TRBJ2-2; tentatively, D is TRBD1 (6 bases). The CDR3 extends over 14 amino acids. Germline V gene sequence: CDR1 MRHNA, CDR2 SNTAGT. V was shortened by 6 bases and J by 3 bases, with 11 bases between the two germline ends. CDR3 loop: CASSLDRHTGELFF. The DNA for the CDR3 is TGTGCCAGCAGCCTGGACAGACACACCGGGGAGCTGTTTTTT.

This clonotype was found a few times. V usage is TRBV6-6 and J usage is TRBJ1-1, with D perhaps matching TRBD1 (5 bases). This CDR3 contains 13 residues. Looked up from germline, CDR1 is MNHNY and CDR2 is SVGAGI (reference sequence). Trimming stripped 3 bases from V and 6 bases from J, with 11 bases between. In nucleotides, the CDR3 is TGTGCCAGCAGTTATGGGGGGAGGGCTGAAGCTTTCTTT. Translated: CASSYGGRAEAFF.

There are many counts of this clonotype. The genes are TRBV11-2 and TRBJ2-5, with 11 bases lining up with TRBD1. The germline V gene has CDR1 SGHAT and CDR2 FQNNGV. J lost 4 bases, V lost 4 bases, and 5 bases had no gene match. The CDR3 covers 15 residues. The CDR3 sequence is CASSSRDRGSETQYF. The CDR3 nucleotides read TGTGCCAGCAGCTCCCGGGACAGGGGGTCAGAGACCCAGTACTTC. Together with reference TRBV11-2 and TRBJ2-5, the CDR3 gives the full variable domain: EAGVAQSPRYKIIEKRQSVAFWCNPISGHATLYWYQQILGQGPKLLIQFQNNGVVDDSQLPKDRFSAERLKGVDSTLKIQPAKLEDSAVYLCASSSRDRGSETQYFGPGTRLLVL.

In its sample, this clonotype was seen many times. The rearrangement uses TRBV7-9 and TRBJ2-3, with D perhaps given as TRBD1 or TRBD2 (5 bases each). Germline V gives CDR1 SEHNR, CDR2 FQNEAQ (reference sequence). CDR3 size: 15 residues. Trimming took 4 bases from V and 1 from J, leaving 12 bases between them. The CDR3 DNA follows: TGTGCCAGCAGCTCGGGACCACATCGCACAGATACGCAGTATTTT. This translates into CASSSGPHRTDTQYF.

This clonotype occurred many times. The rearrangement joins TRBV19 to TRBJ2-1; possibly TRBD2 for D (6 bases). The germline gives CDR1 LNHDA, CDR2 SQIVND (reference sequence). This CDR3 comprises 15 residues. The V end lost 4 bases, the J end lost 6 bases, and 16 bases lay between the germline ends. The CDR3 reads CASSTEGLPSNEQFF. CDR3 coding DNA: TGTGCCAGTAGTACGGAGGGCTTACCCAGCAATGAGCAGTTCTTC.

Many counts were recorded for this clonotype. The chain combines TRBV30 with TRBJ2-3, with 12 positions matching TRBD2. J was trimmed by 8 bases and V by 2 bases; bases with no gene match: 8. CDR3 length equals 15 residues. CDR1 GTSNPN and CDR2 SVGIG come from the germline V gene (reference sequence). CDR3 region: CAWSWLAGGPGTQYF. The CDR3 DNA follows: TGTGCCTGGAGTTGGCTAGCGGGAGGGCCAGGTACGCAGTATTTT.

At least ten counts were recorded for this clonotype. The rearrangement joins TRBV7-2 to TRBJ2-1; TRBD2 matches 9 bases. The junction had 5 bases not matched to a gene; V was cut back by 4 bases and J by 4 bases. The CDR3 has 15 amino acids. CDR1 and CDR2 from the germline V gene are SGHTA and FQGNSA. The CDR3 bases are TGTGCCAGCAGCTCCGGACTAGCGCCATACAATGAGCAGTTCTTC. Translation: CASSSGLAPYNEQFF.

This clonotype was seen many times. This chain links TRBV30 with TRBJ2-6; possibly TRBD2 for D (5 bases). V dropped 8 bases and J dropped 7 bases, with 12 bases sitting between them. The CDR3 covers 12 residues. Germline V gives CDR1 GTSNPN, CDR2 SVGIG (reference sequence). CDR3 DNA: TGTGCCGGAGGATTGGGAGCCAACGTCCTGACTTTC. Translation gives CAGGLGANVLTF.

The rearrangement uses TRBV7-3 and TRBJ2-7, with D perhaps TRBD2 (6 bases). V shed 2 bases and J shed 6 bases, with 20 bases lying between them. Germline V CDR1 and CDR2: SGHTA, FQGTGA. The CDR3 sequence is 16 residues long. CDR3 coding DNA: TGTGCCAGCAGCTTATCGTCTCGGGGGTTCTCGGGCGAGCAGTACTTC. Translation gives CASSLSSRGFSGEQYF.

In its sample, this clonotype was seen many times. The rearrangement uses TRBV20-1 and TRBJ1-6; tentatively, D is TRBD1 (6 bases). V shed 0 bases and J shed 11 bases, with 11 bases lying between them. CDR1 and CDR2 from the germline V gene are DFQATT and SNEGSKA (reference sequence). The CDR3 has 13 residues. CDR3 residues: CSARDAGAAPLHF. The CDR3 DNA reads as TGCAGTGCTAGAGATGCGGGGGCTGCACCCCTCCACTTT.

This clonotype was counted at least ten times. This sequence joins TRBV20-1 and TRBJ2-1, with 13 bases identical to TRBD2. With 2 bases clipped from V and 10 bases from J, the junction kept 8 bases outside the gene matches. The germline V gene has CDR1 DFQATT and CDR2 SNEGSKA (reference sequence). This CDR3 has 15 amino acids. CDR3 coding DNA: TGCAGTGCTAGACCCGGACTAGCGGGAGCTCGGGAGCAGTTCTTC. This sequence encodes CSARPGLAGAREQFF.